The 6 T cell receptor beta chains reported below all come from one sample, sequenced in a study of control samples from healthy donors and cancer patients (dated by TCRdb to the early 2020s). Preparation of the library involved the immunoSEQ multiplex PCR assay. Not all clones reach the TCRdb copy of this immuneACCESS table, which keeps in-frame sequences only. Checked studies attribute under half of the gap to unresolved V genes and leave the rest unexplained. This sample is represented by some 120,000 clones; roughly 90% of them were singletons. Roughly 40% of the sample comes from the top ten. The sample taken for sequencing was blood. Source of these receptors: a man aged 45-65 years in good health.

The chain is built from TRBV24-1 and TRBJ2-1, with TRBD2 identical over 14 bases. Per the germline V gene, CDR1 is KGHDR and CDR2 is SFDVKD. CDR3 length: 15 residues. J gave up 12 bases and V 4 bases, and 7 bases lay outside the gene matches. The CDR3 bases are TGTGCCACCAGTGACACAGGGACTAGCGGGGGAAGGCAGTTCTTC. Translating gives CATSDTGTSGGRQFF.

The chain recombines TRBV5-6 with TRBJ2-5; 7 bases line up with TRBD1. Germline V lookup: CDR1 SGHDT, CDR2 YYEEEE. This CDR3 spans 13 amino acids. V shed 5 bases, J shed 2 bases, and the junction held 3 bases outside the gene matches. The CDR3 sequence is CASSRGQQETQYF. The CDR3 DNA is TGTGCCAGCAGTCGGGGACAGCAAGAGACCCAGTACTTC. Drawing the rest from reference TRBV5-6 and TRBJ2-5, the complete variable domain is DAGVTQSPTHLIKTRGQQVTLRCSPKSGHDTVSWYQQALGQGPQFIFQYYEEEERQRGNFPDRFSGHQFPNYSSELNVNALLLGDSALYLCASSRGQQETQYFGPGTRLLVL.

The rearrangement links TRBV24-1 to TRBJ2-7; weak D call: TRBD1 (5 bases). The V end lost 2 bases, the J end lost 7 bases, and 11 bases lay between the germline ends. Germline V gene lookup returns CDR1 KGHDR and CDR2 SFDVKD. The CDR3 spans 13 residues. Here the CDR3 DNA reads TGTGCCACCAGTGATTCCCCAGGGCGAGAGCAGTACTTC. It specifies CATSDSPGREQYF.

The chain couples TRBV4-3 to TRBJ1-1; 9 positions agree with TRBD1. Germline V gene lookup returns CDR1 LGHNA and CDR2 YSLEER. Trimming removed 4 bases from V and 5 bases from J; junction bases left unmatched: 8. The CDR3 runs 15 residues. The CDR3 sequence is CASSPDRGVWTEAFF. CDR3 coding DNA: TGCGCCAGCAGCCCCGACAGGGGGGTATGGACTGAAGCTTTCTTT.

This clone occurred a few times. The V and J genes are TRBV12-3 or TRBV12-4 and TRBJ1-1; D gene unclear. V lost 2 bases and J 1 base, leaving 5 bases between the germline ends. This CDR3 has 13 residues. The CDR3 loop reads CASSLLENTEAFF. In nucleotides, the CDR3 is TGTGCCAGCAGTTTACTGGAGAACACTGAAGCTTTCTTT.

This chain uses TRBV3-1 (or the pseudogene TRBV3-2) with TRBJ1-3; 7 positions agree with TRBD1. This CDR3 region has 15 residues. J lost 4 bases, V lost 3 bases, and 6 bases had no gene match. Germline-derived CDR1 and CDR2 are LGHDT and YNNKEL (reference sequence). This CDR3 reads CASSHVPGQGNTIYF. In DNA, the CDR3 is TGTGCCAGCAGCCATGTTCCGGGACAGGGAAACACCATATATTTT.